This passage covers 12 T cell receptor beta chains from one sample sequenced in a study of human T cells and chemical hapten exposure. TCRdb called the RACE reads again in MiXCR, with one record for every CDR3 protein. The repertoire includes over 75,000 distinct CDR3 sequences, roughly a tenth of them detected once, and more than 0.85% sits in the top ten. Time point given: patch test 3, about 24 weeks after DPC sensitization. As for treatment: therapeutic diphenylcyclopropenone sensitization with weekly scalp DPC. This specimen consisted of whole blood, obtained in connection with sensitization to the hapten diphenylcyclopropenone (DPC). The receptors were sampled from a woman aged 30 to 39 with alopecia areata. Some clones in this sample may be carry-over from other donors' samples.

This clonotype came up a few times. The chain joins TRBV11-2 to TRBJ2-5, with D perhaps matching TRBD1 (5 bases). Between the trimmed V and J ends, which lost 4 bases and 5 bases, there was a span of 11 bases. Looked up from germline, CDR1 is SGHAT and CDR2 is FQNNGV. This CDR3 spans 13 amino acids. The CDR3 region is CASSSSGPETQYF. The CDR3 region has the DNA TGTGCCAGCAGCTCTTCAGGGCCGGAGACCCAGTACTTC.

This clonotype was seen many times. The rearrangement links TRBV6-2 or TRBV6-3 to TRBJ2-3; D gene unclear. V gave up 6 bases and J gave up 13 bases, with 17 bases separating them. Germline V CDR1 and CDR2: MNHEY, SVGEGT. CDR3 size: 12 residues. The CDR3 bases are TGTGCCAGCAGCCCAACGGGTCGTGTGGAGTATTTT. Its translation: CASSPTGRVEYF.

In this sample, this clonotype turned up many times. V and J are TRBV7-6 and TRBJ1-4; maybe TRBD1 (5 bases). There are 17 residues in the CDR3. V lost 1 base and J 0 bases, leaving 12 bases between the germline ends. Germline CDR1 reads SGHVS; CDR2 reads FNYEAQ. The CDR3 here is CASSLEPGGATNEKLFF. The DNA for the CDR3 is TGTGCCAGCAGCTTAGAACCGGGGGGAGCAACTAATGAAAAACTGTTTTTT.

The rearrangement joins TRBV28 to TRBJ1-1; D gene uncertain. Germline-derived CDR1 and CDR2 are MDHEN and SYDVKM. The CDR3 has 11 residues. V was cut by 7 bases and J by 3 bases, with 6 bases left in between. The CDR3 protein is CASIRYTEAFF. The DNA of the CDR3 is TGTGCCAGCATACGATACACTGAAGCTTTCTTT.

V and J are TRBV28 and TRBJ1-5; possible D gene TRBD1, 6 bases. CDR1 is MDHEN and CDR2 is SYDVKM in the germline V gene. The CDR3 covers 14 residues. Trimming left V 5 bases short and J 0 bases short, with 8 bases between. CDR3 region: CASSQGHSNQPQHF. In nucleotides, the CDR3 is TGTGCCAGCAGTCAGGGACATAGCAATCAGCCCCAGCATTTT.

This clonotype was seen at least ten times. V usage is TRBV3-1 and J usage is TRBJ1-2, with D uncertain. V lost 2 bases and J 3 bases, leaving 10 bases between the germline ends. The CDR3 is made up of 14 amino acids. CDR1 is LGHDT, CDR2 YNNKEL, per germline (reference sequence). The CDR3: CASSQSLEHYGYTF. The CDR3 region has the DNA TGTGCCAGCAGCCAATCGCTAGAACACTATGGCTACACCTTC.

Many counts were recorded for this clonotype. The J gene is TRBJ1-1, the V gene TRBV12-3 or TRBV12-4; D is uncertain. The V gene lost 3 bases and the J gene lost 1 base, with 6 bases spanning the gap. The CDR3 has 13 residues. The CDR3 coding sequence is TGTGCCAGCAGTTTTGAGGGGAACACTGAAGCTTTCTTT. Amino acids: CASSFEGNTEAFF.

The table lists this clonotype with many counts. The chain joins TRBV6-2 or TRBV6-3 to TRBJ2-2; 9 bases are shared with TRBD1. V trimming: 6 bases; J trimming: 3 bases; junction bases outside the gene matches: 8. The CDR3 is made up of 16 amino acids. The germline gives CDR1 MNHEY, CDR2 SVGEGT. The CDR3: CASRNPGQGYTGELFF. As DNA, the CDR3 is TGTGCCAGCAGAAACCCGGGACAGGGCTACACCGGGGAGCTGTTTTTT.

This chain uses TRBV7-2 with TRBJ1-1; 7 bases agree with TRBD1. V was clipped by 1 base and J by 7 bases; unmatched bases: 3. The germline CDR1 and CDR2 sequences are SGHTA and FQGNSA. The CDR3 is made up of 13 amino acids. CDR3 region: CASSLVTGDEAFF. The CDR3, as DNA: TGTGCCAGCAGCTTAGTTACAGGGGATGAAGCTTTCTTT.

This clonotype was seen a handful of times. The chain links TRBV6-1 to TRBJ2-3; D is ambiguous. CDR3 length equals 11 residues. Germline V lookup: CDR1 MNHNS, CDR2 SASEGT. DNA of the CDR3: TGTGCAGTGCGACGGGCAGATACGCAGTATTTT. Translation gives CAVRRADTQYF.

This clonotype was seen at least ten times. The chain employs TRBV11-2 and TRBJ2-3; 8 bases agree with TRBD1. Germline-derived CDR1 and CDR2 are SGHAT and FQNNGV. CDR3 length: 16 residues. Losses at the gene ends were 5 bases for V and 7 bases for J; bases not matched to a gene: 14. The CDR3 loop is CASSRRPGGTWNTQYF. The CDR3 bases are TGTGCCAGCAGCCGAAGACCAGGGGGCACCTGGAATACGCAGTATTTT.

This clonotype showed up many times. This chain uses TRBV28 with TRBJ2-7; no clear D gene. From germline, CDR1 is MDHEN and CDR2 SYDVKM. The CDR3 loop spans 11 amino acids. V shed 6 bases and J shed 3 bases, with 6 bases lying between them. CDR3 bases: TGTGCCAGCAGAGGGAACTACGAGCAGTACGTC. Residues: CASRGNYEQYV.